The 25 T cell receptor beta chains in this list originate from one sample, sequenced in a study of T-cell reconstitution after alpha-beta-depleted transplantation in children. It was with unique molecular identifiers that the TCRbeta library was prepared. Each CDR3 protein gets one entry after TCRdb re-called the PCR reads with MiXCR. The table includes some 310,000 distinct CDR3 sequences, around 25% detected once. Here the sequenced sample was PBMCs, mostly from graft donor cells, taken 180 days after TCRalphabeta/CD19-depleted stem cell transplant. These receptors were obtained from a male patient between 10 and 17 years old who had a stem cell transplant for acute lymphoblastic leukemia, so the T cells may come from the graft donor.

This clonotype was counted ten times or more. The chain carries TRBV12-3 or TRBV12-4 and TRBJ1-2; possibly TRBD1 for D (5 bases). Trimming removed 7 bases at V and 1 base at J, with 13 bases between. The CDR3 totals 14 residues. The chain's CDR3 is CASTTGQVNYGYTF. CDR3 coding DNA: TGTGCCAGCACCACGGGGCAGGTTAACTATGGCTACACCTTC.

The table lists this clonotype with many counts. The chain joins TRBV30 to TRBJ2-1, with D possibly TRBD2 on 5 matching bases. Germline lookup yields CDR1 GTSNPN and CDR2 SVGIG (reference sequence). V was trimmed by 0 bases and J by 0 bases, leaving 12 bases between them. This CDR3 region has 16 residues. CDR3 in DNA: TGTGCCTGGAGTGTTCGAGGGCTATACTCCTACAATGAGCAGTTCTTC. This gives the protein CAWSVRGLYSYNEQFF.

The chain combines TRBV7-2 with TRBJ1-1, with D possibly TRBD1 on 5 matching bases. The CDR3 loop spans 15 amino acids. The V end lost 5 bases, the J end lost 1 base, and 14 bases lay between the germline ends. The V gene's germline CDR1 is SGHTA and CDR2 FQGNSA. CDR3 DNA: TGTGCCAGCAGCAAAAAGGCAGGGTGGAACACTGAAGCTTTCTTT. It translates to CASSKKAGWNTEAFF.

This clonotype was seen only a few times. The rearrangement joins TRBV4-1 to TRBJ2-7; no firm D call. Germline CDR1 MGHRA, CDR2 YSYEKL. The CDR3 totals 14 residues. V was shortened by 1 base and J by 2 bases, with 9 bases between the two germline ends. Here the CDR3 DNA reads TGCGCCAGCAGCCAAGGCGGTTACCCCTACGAGCAGTACTTC. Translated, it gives CASSQGGYPYEQYF.

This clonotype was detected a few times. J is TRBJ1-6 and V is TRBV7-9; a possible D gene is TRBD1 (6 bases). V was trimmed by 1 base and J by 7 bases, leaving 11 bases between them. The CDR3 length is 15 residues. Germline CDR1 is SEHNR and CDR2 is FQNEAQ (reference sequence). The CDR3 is CASSLVGTPNSPLHF. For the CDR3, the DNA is TGTGCCAGCAGCTTAGTTGGGACACCAAATTCACCCCTCCACTTT.

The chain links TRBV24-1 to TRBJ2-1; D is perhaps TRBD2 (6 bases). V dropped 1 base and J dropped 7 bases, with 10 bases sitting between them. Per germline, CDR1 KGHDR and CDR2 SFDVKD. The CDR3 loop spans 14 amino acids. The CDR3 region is CATSDFVSGNEQFF. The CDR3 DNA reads TGTGCCACCAGTGATTTCGTGAGCGGGAATGAGCAGTTCTTC.

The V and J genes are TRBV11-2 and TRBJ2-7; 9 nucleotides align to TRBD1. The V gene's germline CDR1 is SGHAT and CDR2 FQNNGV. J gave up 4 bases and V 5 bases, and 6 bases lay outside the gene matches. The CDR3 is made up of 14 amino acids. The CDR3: CASSRGQGGYEQYF. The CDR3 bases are TGTGCCAGCAGCCGGGGACAGGGAGGTTACGAGCAGTACTTC.

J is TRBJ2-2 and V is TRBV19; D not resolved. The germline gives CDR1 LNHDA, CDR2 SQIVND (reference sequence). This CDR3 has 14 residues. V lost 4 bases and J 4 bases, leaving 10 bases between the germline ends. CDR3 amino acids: CASSKGQPTGELFF. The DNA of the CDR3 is TGTGCCAGTAGTAAAGGGCAGCCCACCGGGGAGCTGTTTTTT.

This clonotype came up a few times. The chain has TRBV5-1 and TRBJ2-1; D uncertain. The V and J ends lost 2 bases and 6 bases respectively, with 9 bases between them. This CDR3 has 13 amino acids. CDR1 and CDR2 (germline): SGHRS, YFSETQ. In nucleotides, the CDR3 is TGCGCCAGCAGCTTAAGCTGCGGCAATGAGCAGTTCTTC. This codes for CASSLSCGNEQFF.

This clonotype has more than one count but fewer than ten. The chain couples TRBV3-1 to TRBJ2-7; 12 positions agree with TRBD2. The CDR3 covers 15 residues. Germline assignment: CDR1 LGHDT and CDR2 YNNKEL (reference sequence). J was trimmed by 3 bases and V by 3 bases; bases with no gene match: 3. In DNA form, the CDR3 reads TGTGCCAGCAGCCACACTAGCGGGAGGTTCTACGAGCAGTACTTC. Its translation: CASSHTSGRFYEQYF.

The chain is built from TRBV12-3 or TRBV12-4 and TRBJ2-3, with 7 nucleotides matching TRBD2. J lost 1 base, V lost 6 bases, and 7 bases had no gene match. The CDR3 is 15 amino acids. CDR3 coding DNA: TGTGCCAGCAGGGGACTAATTCTTGGCACAGATACGCAGTATTTT. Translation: CASRGLILGTDTQYF.

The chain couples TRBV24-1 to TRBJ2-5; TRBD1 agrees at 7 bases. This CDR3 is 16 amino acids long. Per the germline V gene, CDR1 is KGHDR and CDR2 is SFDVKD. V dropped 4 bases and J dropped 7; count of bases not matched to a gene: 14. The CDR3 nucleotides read TGTGCCACCAGTGACCAACGGGACAGTATAGGTCGGACCCAGTACTTC. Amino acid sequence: CATSDQRDSIGRTQYF.

The CDR3 is CASSEAGSNQPQHF. Here the CDR3 DNA reads TGTGCCAGCAGTGAGGCAGGGTCTAATCAGCCCCAGCATTTT. The gene calls are TRBV2 and TRBJ1-5, with D maybe TRBD1 (5 bases). Germline CDR1 SNHLY, CDR2 FYNNEI. This CDR3 comprises 14 residues. The germline V and J ends were trimmed by 3 bases and 4 bases, with 10 bases remaining between them.

CDR3 protein: CASSLERGSTDTQYF. Here the CDR3 DNA reads TGTGCCAGCAGCTTAGAGCGGGGGAGCACAGATACGCAGTATTTT. The V call is TRBV7-8, the J call TRBJ2-3, with 8 bases aligning to TRBD2. Germline loops: CDR1 SGHVS, CDR2 FQNEAQ. The V gene end was trimmed by 1 base and the J gene end by 0 bases; junction bases not matched to a gene: 0. The CDR3 extends over 15 amino acids.

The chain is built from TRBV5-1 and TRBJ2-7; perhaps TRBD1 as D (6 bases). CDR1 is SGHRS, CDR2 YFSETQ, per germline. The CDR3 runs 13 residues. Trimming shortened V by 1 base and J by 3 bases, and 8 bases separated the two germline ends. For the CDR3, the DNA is TGCGCCAGCAGCTTGACAGGGAACTACGAGCAGTACTTC. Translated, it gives CASSLTGNYEQYF.

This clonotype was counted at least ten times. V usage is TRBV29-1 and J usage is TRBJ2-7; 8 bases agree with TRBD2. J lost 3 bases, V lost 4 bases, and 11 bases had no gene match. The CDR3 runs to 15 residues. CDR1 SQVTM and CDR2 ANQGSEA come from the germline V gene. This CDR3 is CSVGGGGRLLYEQYF. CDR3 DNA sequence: TGCAGCGTTGGGGGGGGCGGGAGGCTACTCTACGAGCAGTACTTC.

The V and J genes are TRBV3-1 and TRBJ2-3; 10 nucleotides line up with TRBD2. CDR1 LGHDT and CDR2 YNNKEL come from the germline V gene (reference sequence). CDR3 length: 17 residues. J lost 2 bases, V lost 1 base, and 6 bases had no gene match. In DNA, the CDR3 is TGTGCCAGCAGCCAAGGGAATAGCGGGAGGCTCACAGATACGCAGTATTTT. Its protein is CASSQGNSGRLTDTQYF.

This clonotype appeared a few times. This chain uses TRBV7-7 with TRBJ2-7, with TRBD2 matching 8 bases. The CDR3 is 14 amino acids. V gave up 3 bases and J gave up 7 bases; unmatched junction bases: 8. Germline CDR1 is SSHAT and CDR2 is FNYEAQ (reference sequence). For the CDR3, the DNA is TGTGCCAGCAGCTTGAGAGCCGGGGGGGGTGAGCAGTACTTC. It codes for CASSLRAGGGEQYF.

The CDR3 region has the DNA TGCGCCAGCAGCTTAGGGACAGGGGGCGCGGAAAAACTGTTTTTT. Translation: CASSLGTGGAEKLFF. The chain links TRBV5-1 to TRBJ1-4, with 12 nucleotides matching TRBD1. J gave up 8 bases and V 2 bases, and 4 bases lay outside the gene matches. Germline values: CDR1 SGHRS, CDR2 YFSETQ. This CDR3 has 15 amino acids.

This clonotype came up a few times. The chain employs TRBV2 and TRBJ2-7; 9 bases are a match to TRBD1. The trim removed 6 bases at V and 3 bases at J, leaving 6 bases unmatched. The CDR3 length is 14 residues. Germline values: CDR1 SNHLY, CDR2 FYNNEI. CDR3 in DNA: TGTGCCAGCAGCACCGGGACAGGGTTCTACGAGCAGTACTTC. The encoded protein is CASSTGTGFYEQYF.

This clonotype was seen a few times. CDR3 region: CAISVGGRLNIQYF. The CDR3 nucleotides are TGTGCCATCAGTGTCGGGGGGCGCTTGAACATTCAGTACTTC. This chain uses TRBV10-3 with TRBJ2-4, with D maybe TRBD2 (7 bases). The CDR3 is 14 amino acids. CDR1 ENHRY and CDR2 SYGVKD come from the germline V gene. Trimming cost V 4 bases and J 7 bases, with 14 bases left between them.

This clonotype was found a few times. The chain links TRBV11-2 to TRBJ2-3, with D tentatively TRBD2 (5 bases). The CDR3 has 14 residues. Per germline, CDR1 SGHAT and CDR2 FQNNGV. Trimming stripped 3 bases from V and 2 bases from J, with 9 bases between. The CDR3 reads CASSFQRYTDTQYF. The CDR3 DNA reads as TGTGCCAGCAGCTTCCAGCGGTACACAGATACGCAGTATTTT.

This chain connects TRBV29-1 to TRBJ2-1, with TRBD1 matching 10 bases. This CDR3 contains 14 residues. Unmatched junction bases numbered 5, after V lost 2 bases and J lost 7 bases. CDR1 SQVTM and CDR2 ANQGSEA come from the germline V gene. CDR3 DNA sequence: TGCAGCGTTGAATACAGGACAGGGGGTAATGAGCAGTTCTTC. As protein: CSVEYRTGGNEQFF.

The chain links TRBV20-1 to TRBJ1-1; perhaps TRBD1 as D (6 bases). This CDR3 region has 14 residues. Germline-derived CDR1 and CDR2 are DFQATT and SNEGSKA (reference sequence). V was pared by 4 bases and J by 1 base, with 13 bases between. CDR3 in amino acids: CSANVWGQNTEAFF. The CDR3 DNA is TGCAGTGCTAACGTATGGGGACAGAACACTGAAGCTTTCTTT.

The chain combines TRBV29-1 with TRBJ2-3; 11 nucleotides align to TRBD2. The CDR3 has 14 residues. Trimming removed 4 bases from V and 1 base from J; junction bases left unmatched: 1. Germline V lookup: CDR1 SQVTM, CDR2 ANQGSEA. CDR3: CSVVAGGGTDTQYF. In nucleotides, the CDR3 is TGCAGCGTTGTAGCGGGAGGGGGCACAGATACGCAGTATTTT.